Listed below are T cell receptor beta chains from one sample, sequenced in a study of blood T cell repertoires in COVID-19. The assay was immunoSEQ multiplex PCR, and TCRdb's table has in-frame clones only and misses some. This sample has 100,000 or so clones, with 65% to 90% found just once. The sequencing sample was made of peripheral blood. All receptors come from an older man with active or convalescent COVID-19. The CDR3 runs from the conserved cysteine through the conserved F or W. Fields, in order: J gene, D gene, clone size, V gene, CDR3 DNA, CDR3 protein. A D gene is named only where the DNA matches it firmly. Some rows have no size entry. The others give once, few or many, or a class for an expanded clone.

J gene: TRBJ2-7
D gene: .
clone size: .
V gene: TRBV30
CDR3 DNA: TGTGCCTGGAGTGTACTTTCCGAGCAGTACTTC
CDR3 protein: CAWSVLSEQYF

J gene: TRBJ2-7
D gene: TRBD2
clone size: .
V gene: TRBV2
CDR3 DNA: TGTGCCACTTCTACGGGGGGCGAGCAGTACTTC
CDR3 protein: CATSTGGEQYF

J gene: TRBJ2-7
D gene: TRBD1
clone size: .
V gene: TRBV13
CDR3 DNA: TGTGCCAGCAGCTTACGACAGGGGCTCCAGTACGAGCAGTACTTC
CDR3 protein: CASSLRQGLQYEQYF

J gene: TRBJ1-2
D gene: TRBD1
clone size: .
V gene: TRBV9
CDR3 DNA: TGTGCCAGCAGCGCTCACCCCGGGCTCAGGGGGGAGGATGGCTACACCTTC
CDR3 protein: CASSAHPGLRGEDGYTF

J gene: TRBJ1-3
D gene: TRBD1
clone size: .
V gene: TRBV18
CDR3 DNA: TGTGCCAGCTCATCTACAGGGGGCGAAAGAAACACCATATATTTT
CDR3 protein: CASSSTGGERNTIYF

J gene: TRBJ2-5
D gene: TRBD2
clone size: .
V gene: TRBV3-1/TRBV3-2
CDR3 DNA: TGTGCCAGCAGGCATAACGGGGGGGAAGAGACCCAGTACTTC
CDR3 protein: CASRHNGGEETQYF

J gene: TRBJ2-7
D gene: TRBD2
clone size: .
V gene: TRBV5-1
CDR3 DNA: TGCGCCAGCAGGATACTAGCGGAACCCTACGAGCAGTACTTC
CDR3 protein: CASRILAEPYEQYF

J gene: TRBJ2-7
D gene: .
clone size: .
V gene: TRBV4-3
CDR3 DNA: TGCGCCAGCAGCCATGCGGTAACAGGTAGTATCTACGAGCAGTACTTC
CDR3 protein: CASSHAVTGSIYEQYF

J gene: TRBJ2-5
D gene: .
clone size: .
V gene: TRBV5-5
CDR3 DNA: TGTGCCAGCAGTTCCCGCCGGACTCAACAAGAGACCCAGTACTTC
CDR3 protein: CASSSRRTQQETQYF

J gene: TRBJ1-1
D gene: .
clone size: .
V gene: TRBV29-1
CDR3 DNA: TGCAGCGTCGAAAAAGGGACTGCTTTCTTT
CDR3 protein: CSVEKGTAFF

J gene: TRBJ1-5
D gene: .
clone size: .
V gene: TRBV4-1
CDR3 DNA: TGCGCCAGCAGCCAAGAAGAGGGACTAACGGAGCCCCAGCATTTT
CDR3 protein: CASSQEEGLTEPQHF

J gene: TRBJ2-5
D gene: TRBD2
clone size: .
V gene: TRBV24-1
CDR3 DNA: TGTGCCACCAGTGGCCACGGCGGGAGGAACCAAGAGACCCAGTACTTC
CDR3 protein: CATSGHGGRNQETQYF

J gene: TRBJ2-5
D gene: TRBD2
clone size: .
V gene: TRBV30
CDR3 DNA: TGTGCCTGGAGTGGACTAGCGGCGGAGACCCAGTACTTC
CDR3 protein: CAWSGLAAETQYF

J gene: TRBJ2-1
D gene: .
clone size: .
V gene: TRBV2
CDR3 DNA: TGTGCCAGCAGTCTGGGACTTAATGAGCAGTTCTTC
CDR3 protein: CASSLGLNEQFF

J gene: TRBJ1-5
D gene: TRBD1
clone size: .
V gene: TRBV18
CDR3 DNA: TGTGCCAGCTCACACCAGGGACAGGGTCTCCAGCCCCAGCATTTT
CDR3 protein: CASSHQGQGLQPQHF

J gene: TRBJ2-3
D gene: TRBD1
clone size: few
V gene: TRBV2
CDR3 DNA: TGTGCCAGCAGTGGGGGGACAGCTAGCACAGATACGCAGTATTTT
CDR3 protein: CASSGGTASTDTQYF

J gene: TRBJ1-4
D gene: .
clone size: .
V gene: TRBV15
CDR3 DNA: TGTGCCACCAGCAGAGCGGGAGGGGCAACTAATGAAAAACTGTTTTTT
CDR3 protein: CATSRAGGATNEKLFF

J gene: TRBJ1-2
D gene: TRBD1
clone size: .
V gene: TRBV2
CDR3 DNA: TGTGCCAGCAGTGATGCGGCAGGGGGCGCCTATGGCTACACCTTC
CDR3 protein: CASSDAAGGAYGYTF

J gene: TRBJ2-2
D gene: TRBD2
clone size: .
V gene: TRBV3-1/TRBV3-2
CDR3 DNA: TGTGCCAGCAGAGAATCGACTAGCGGGCTCCTAGTGGGGGAGCTGTTTTTT
CDR3 protein: CASRESTSGLLVGELFF

J gene: TRBJ2-5
D gene: .
clone size: .
V gene: TRBV18
CDR3 DNA: TGTGCCAGCTCACCAGCGGGGACCCAGTACTTC
CDR3 protein: CASSPAGTQYF

J gene: TRBJ2-1
D gene: .
clone size: .
V gene: TRBV5-6
CDR3 DNA: TGTGCCAGCAGCGAAACAGGGATCCCCTACAATGAGCAGTTCTTC
CDR3 protein: CASSETGIPYNEQFF

J gene: TRBJ1-2
D gene: TRBD1
clone size: .
V gene: TRBV6-5
CDR3 DNA: TGTGCCAGCAGGGAGACAGGGTATGATGGCTACACCTTC
CDR3 protein: CASRETGYDGYTF

J gene: TRBJ1-1
D gene: TRBD1
clone size: few
V gene: TRBV5-1
CDR3 DNA: TGCGCCAGCAGCTTGGAGGGACAGGGAACTGAAGCTTTCTTT
CDR3 protein: CASSLEGQGTEAFF

J gene: TRBJ1-2
D gene: .
clone size: .
V gene: TRBV7-2
CDR3 DNA: TGTGCCAGCAGCTTCACTTCGATGACAATTAACTATGGCTACACCTTC
CDR3 protein: CASSFTSMTINYGYTF

J gene: TRBJ1-1
D gene: .
clone size: .
V gene: TRBV19
CDR3 DNA: TGTGCCAGTAGTATTGGAGGGAACACTGAAGCTTTCTTT
CDR3 protein: CASSIGGNTEAFF

J gene: TRBJ1-5
D gene: TRBD1
clone size: .
V gene: TRBV7-2
CDR3 DNA: TGTGCCAGCAGCTCTCAGGGGGCTTTGGAGAATCAGCCCCAGCATTTT
CDR3 protein: CASSSQGALENQPQHF

J gene: TRBJ1-4
D gene: .
clone size: .
V gene: TRBV29-1
CDR3 DNA: TGCAGCGGAAAACAAGGAGTTGCTGCCGGAGAACTGTTTTTT
CDR3 protein: CSGKQGVAAGELFF

J gene: TRBJ1-1
D gene: .
clone size: .
V gene: TRBV5-1
CDR3 DNA: TGCGCCAGCAGCCCCCCGGGGGACACTGAAGCTTTCTTT
CDR3 protein: CASSPPGDTEAFF

J gene: TRBJ2-2
D gene: .
clone size: .
V gene: TRBV18
CDR3 DNA: TGTGCCAGCTCACCAAATGCGGACGGGGAGCTGTTTTTT
CDR3 protein: CASSPNADGELFF